The entry below gives a single T cell receptor beta chain sequence along with its context. Antigen specificity is unknown. Losses at the gene ends were 10 bases for V and 6 bases for J; bases not matched to a gene: 12. From germline, CDR1 is MDHEN and CDR2 SYDVKM. CDR3 length equals 14 residues. An even split of each subset's genomic DNA across several immunoSEQ plates was performed. Method: immunoSEQ multiplex PCR; TCRdb's copy keeps in-frame clones and lacks some. The repertoire has fewer than 650,000 clones, 70% to 80% of them found once; the top ten carry 12%. The donors were adults (healthy and HIV-negative) with no recent acute infections or vaccinations. Nashville, Tennessee was home to all donors, each a Caucasian adult. This sample was included in a study of shared clonotypes between healthy human individuals. General study findings and limits: Clonotype sharing across donors was expected to vary with sequencing depth.

The clonotype comes from a woman aged 40 to 49 in good health. Some clones in this sample may be carry-over from other donors' samples. Sequencing input: PBMCs. This sequence joins TRBV28 and TRBJ2-1; 7 positions match TRBD2. The CDR3 coding sequence is TGTGCCACCCATCGGGAGGCCGGGATCAATGAGCAGTTCTTC. Translation gives CATHREAGINEQFF.